The sequence of this TCR beta chain was determined in a study of graft-versus-host responses after intestinal transplantation (dated by TCRdb to the early 2020s). The study in broad terms: The transplants that recipients got were multivisceral, liver-intestinal, or isolated intestinal. The cohort enrolled about two dozen intestinal transplant recipients, one of whom was a retransplant, and 3 patients without pretransplant specimens were excluded. Every recipient was given anti-thymocyte globulin induction, then maintenance tacrolimus and steroids for 2 to 3 years. After intestinal transplantation, graft-versus-host and host-versus-graft alloreactive T cell clones in the graft, circulation and bone marrow were tracked using bulk TCR-beta CDR3 sequencing. Donor T cell macrochimerism was defined as a peak of at least 4% donor T cells among recipient peripheral blood mononuclear cells. Alloreactive clones were identified by sequencing pre-transplant mixed lymphocyte reaction products and comparing them with unstimulated pre-transplant donor and recipient T cells. Samples from three later patients were sequenced in-house on an Illumina MiSeq with MiXCR processing rather than by the commercial service.

This clone was detected only a few times. No clone much larger than this one lies a single base away; base qualities are absent. Based on the germline V gene, the CDR1 and CDR2 sequences are WSHSY and SAAADI. From V the trimming removes 0 bases and from J it removes 7 bases, while the gene matches leave 2 bases of the junction unaccounted for. The CDR3 sequence holds 16 residues, the cysteine and phenylalanine included. Only the CDR3 part of the read is kept: 48 bases, read in frame from the first base. The meaning of the sample's time point label: cells obtained before transplantation from donor or recipient. In mixed lymphocyte reactions, about 200,000 CFSE-labeled pre-transplant responders were plated with about 200,000 irradiated violet-dye-labeled stimulators and cultured for around 6 days. After the mixed lymphocyte reaction, proliferating CD3+CD4+CFSE-low and CD3+CD8+CFSE-low responder cells were FACS-sorted on a BD Influx sorter.

The library relied on the immunoSEQ multiplex PCR assay. For most patients, genomic DNA was isolated with the Qiagen DNeasy Blood and Tissue Kit and shipped frozen to Adaptive Biotechnologies for TCR sequencing. High-throughput TCR-beta CDR3 sequencing of genomic DNA from most patients was performed by Adaptive Biotechnologies. In the authors' own workflow: TCR sequencing data for over 15 patients were retrieved from Adaptive's ImmunoSEQ software; a few other patients were processed with MiXCR and VDJtools. To correct CD4 versus CD8 sorting errors, any sequence found in both subsets at a frequency ratio below 5:1 was removed. CDR3 nucleotide sequences shared between donor and recipient were removed because the origin of such sequences could not be assigned. To be classed as alloreactive, a clone needed at least 2-fold expansion over unstimulated cells and a minimum CFSE-low frequency of 0.002% (template counts) or 0.001% (read counts). Clones detected in sequenced pre-transplant spleen, lymph node, or MLR CFSE-low populations of the donor or recipient were defined as mappable. The cumulative frequency of alloreactive clones was calculated as a percentage of all sequences, weighted by copy number. What TCRdb holds here is the immuneACCESS table cut down to in-frame rearrangements. Part of the clones is not present; checked against another copy, under half of the missing clones reflect an unresolved V gene, and the others are unexplained. Clone size and the V and J calls come from that table; the DNA yielded D and trimming. This sample is represented by about 18,000 clones; around 38% of them were singletons. The biggest ten clones account for around 1% of the sample.

Overall study results and their limits: The relatively low number and heterogeneity of intestinal transplant patients limited the conclusions. In the allografts of patients with donor T cell macrochimerism, GvH to HvG T cell clonal ratios were high. Early after transplant, peak levels of circulating GvH clones were associated with declines in HvG clones. GvH clones were found in recipient bone marrow, and some of the GvH clones appeared earlier in ileal mucosa or blood, which is consistent with an intestinal mucosal origin.

This clonotype originated in a human patient who received an intestinal transplant. The material sequenced was alloreactive CD4+ T cells from a mixed lymphocyte reaction culture, taken before intestinal transplant. The sample's cell subset or site label, decoded: CFSE-low proliferating T cells sorted from roughly six-day pre-transplant mixed lymphocyte reaction (GvH or HvG direction). Here the chain combines TRBV10-2 and TRBJ2-1, with TRBD2 matching 14 junction bases. The nucleotide sequence is TGCGCCAGCAGTGAGTCAAGGACTAGCGGGGGGAATGAGCAGTTCTTC. It specifies CASSESRTSGGNEQFF.